The 20 T cell receptor beta chains below were found in one sample sequenced in a study of a mutant IDH1 vaccine in newly diagnosed glioma. Profiled with immunoSEQ multiplex PCR; TCRdb holds only in-frame clones, not every one. The sample shows about 30,000 clones, around four fifths of them seen only once. Time point indicated: week 11, during vaccination. Topical imiquimod was applied with each vaccine dose, which held 300 ug of mutant IDH1 20-mer peptide. Their target antigens are unknown. The sequencing here drew on PBMCs, taken from a glioma patient whose treatment included an IDH1 peptide vaccine. Source of these receptors: a young man with glioma.

This rearrangement joins TRBV9 to TRBJ2-5, with 8 bases identical to TRBD1. The CDR3 length is 15 residues. The germline CDR1 and CDR2 sequences are SGDLS and YYNGEE. Germline trimming cut 3 bases from V and 2 bases from J; bases unmatched to any gene: 6. The CDR3 here is CASSEFTGGQETQYF. DNA of the CDR3: TGTGCCAGCAGCGAGTTTACAGGGGGACAAGAGACCCAGTACTTC.

This chain joins TRBV27 and TRBJ1-5; 10 nucleotides align to TRBD1. V lost 5 bases, J lost 5 bases, and 6 bases stayed unmatched. Germline V lookup: CDR1 MNHEY, CDR2 SMNVEV (reference sequence). The CDR3 extends over 15 amino acids. CDR3: CASSPGQGIDQPQHF. The CDR3 DNA reads as TGTGCCAGCAGTCCGGGACAGGGGATAGATCAGCCCCAGCATTTT.

This clone was seen a few times. The chain couples TRBV2 to TRBJ1-2, with D possibly matching TRBD1 (5 bases). Looked up from germline, CDR1 is SNHLY and CDR2 is FYNNEI. The CDR3 sequence is 14 residues long. V lost 7 bases and J lost 3, with 15 bases in between. CDR3 amino acids: CASTWDRPDYGYTF. CDR3 bases: TGTGCCAGCACCTGGGACCGTCCGGACTATGGCTACACCTTC.

V is TRBV7-9 and J is TRBJ2-3; D may match TRBD1 or TRBD2 (5 bases each). The germline V gene has CDR1 SEHNR and CDR2 FQNEAQ (reference sequence). Trimming took off 5 bases at V and 0 bases at J, with 9 bases between the two ends. The CDR3 sequence is 14 residues long. The chain's CDR3 is CASSPRDSTDTQYF. The CDR3 bases are TGTGCCAGCAGCCCTCGGGACAGCACAGATACGCAGTATTTT. The whole variable domain, filled in from reference TRBV7-9 and TRBJ2-3, reads DTGVSQNPRHKITKRGQNVTFRCDPISEHNRLYWYRQTLGQGPEFLTYFQNEAQLEKSRLLSDRFSAERPKGSFSTLEIQRTEQGDSAMYLCASSPRDSTDTQYFGPGTRLTVL.

V and J are TRBV6-4 and TRBJ2-1, with TRBD1 identical over 7 bases. The junction had 8 bases not matched to a gene; V was cut back by 2 bases and J by 4 bases. CDR1 is MRHNA and CDR2 is SNTAGT in the germline V gene. There are 16 residues in the CDR3. In nucleotides, the CDR3 is TGTGCCAGCAGTGACCGGACAGGATACCGGTACAATGAGCAGTTCTTC. Translating gives CASSDRTGYRYNEQFF.

The V call is TRBV19, the J call TRBJ1-5; possible D gene TRBD1, 5 bases. The V gene's germline CDR1 is LNHDA and CDR2 SQIVND (reference sequence). V dropped 5 bases and J dropped 0 bases, with 14 bases sitting between them. The CDR3 has 16 residues. The CDR3 sequence is CASSDTGGYSNQPQHF. The DNA for the CDR3 is TGTGCCAGTAGTGACACAGGAGGATATAGCAATCAGCCCCAGCATTTT.

The chain joins TRBV5-1 to TRBJ2-2; 7 positions match TRBD1. CDR3 size: 13 residues. V shed 4 bases and J 5 bases; nucleotides not matched to a gene: 2. CDR1 and CDR2 (germline): SGHRS, YFSETQ. This CDR3 reads CASSPQGTGELFF. As DNA, the CDR3 is TGCGCCAGCAGCCCACAGGGGACCGGGGAGCTGTTTTTT.

The rearrangement uses TRBV6-6 and TRBJ1-1, with TRBD1 identical over 8 bases. The CDR3 consists of 16 residues. CDR1 is MNHNY and CDR2 is SVGAGI in the germline V gene (reference sequence). Unmatched junction bases numbered 13, after V lost 7 bases and J lost 3 bases. The CDR3 sequence: CASKPRAGGRDTEAFF. CDR3 DNA sequence: TGTGCCAGCAAACCCCGGGCAGGGGGCAGGGACACTGAAGCTTTCTTT.

V gene TRBV30 combines with J gene TRBJ1-4, with 10 bases identical to TRBD1. CDR1 GTSNPN and CDR2 SVGIG come from the germline V gene (reference sequence). CDR3 length: 14 residues. Trimming removed 2 bases from V and 7 bases from J; junction bases left unmatched: 4. CDR3 nucleotide sequence: TGTGCCTGGAGTAGGGACAGGGGTAGTGAAAAACTGTTTTTT. Encoded protein: CAWSRDRGSEKLFF.

This clone was seen more than once but under ten times. The chain joins TRBV14 to TRBJ2-5; no reliable D call. The CDR3 runs to 11 residues. The V end lost 2 bases, the J end lost 2 bases, and 0 bases lay between the germline ends. In germline, CDR1 is SGHDN, CDR2 FVKESK. DNA of the CDR3: TGTGCCAGCAGCCAACAAGAGACCCAGTACTTC. Translation: CASSQQETQYF.

The rearrangement uses TRBV15 and TRBJ2-7; 7 bases match TRBD1. This CDR3 has 15 residues. V lost 0 bases to trimming and J lost 2 bases; unmatched junction nucleotides: 4. Germline V gene data show CDR1 as LNHNV and CDR2 as YYDKDF (reference sequence). The chain's CDR3 is CATSREGQGAYEQYF. CDR3 DNA sequence: TGTGCCACCAGCAGAGAGGGCCAGGGGGCCTACGAGCAGTACTTC.

The chain recombines TRBV4-3 with TRBJ2-4; the match to TRBD2 covers 8 bases. Germline V gene lookup returns CDR1 LGHNA and CDR2 YSLEER. The CDR3 is 17 amino acids. Losses at the gene ends were 4 bases for V and 7 bases for J; bases not matched to a gene: 15. CDR3: CASSPSPTSESKNIQYF. The CDR3, as DNA: TGCGCCAGCAGCCCGAGCCCGACTAGCGAATCTAAGAACATTCAGTACTTC.

The table lists this clone with a few counts. The CDR3 DNA reads as TGTGCCATCAAAGGGGCAGGGGTCAGGGTAGAGACCCAGTACTTC. Amino acid sequence: CAIKGAGVRVETQYF. V and J are TRBV10-3 and TRBJ2-5; D possibly corresponds to TRBD1 (6 bases). V lost 7 bases, J lost 4 bases, and 19 bases lay in between. The CDR3 runs to 15 residues. Germline CDR1 and CDR2: ENHRY and SYGVKD.

This clone was counted once. J is TRBJ2-7 and V is TRBV29-1; 8 nucleotides agree with TRBD2. Germline trimming cut 7 bases from V and 0 bases from J; bases unmatched to any gene: 8. In germline, CDR1 is SQVTM, CDR2 ANQGSEA. The CDR3 covers 14 residues. Here the CDR3 reads CSASSGPASYEQYF. CDR3 bases: TGCAGCGCGTCTAGCGGGCCGGCCTCCTACGAGCAGTACTTC.

This chain joins TRBV29-1 and TRBJ2-1, with D unclear. Germline V gives CDR1 SQVTM, CDR2 ANQGSEA. The CDR3 runs to 11 residues. Trimming shortened V by 6 bases and J by 7 bases, and 10 bases separated the two germline ends. CDR3 DNA sequence: TGCAGCGTGCCCAGTAGGAATGAGCAGTTCTTC. Its translation: CSVPSRNEQFF.

The rearrangement uses TRBV7-9 and TRBJ2-5, with 7 bases fitting TRBD1. The length of the CDR3 is 13 residues. Trimming removed 3 bases from V and 3 bases from J; junction bases left unmatched: 1. Germline values: CDR1 SEHNR, CDR2 FQNEAQ (reference sequence). The chain's CDR3 is CASSFQGEETQYF. DNA of the CDR3: TGTGCCAGCAGCTTTCAGGGGGAAGAGACCCAGTACTTC.

This chain joins TRBV6-5 and TRBJ2-7; no reliable D call. Looked up from germline, CDR1 is MNHEY and CDR2 is SVGAGI. The V end lost 0 bases, the J end lost 1 base, and 7 bases lay between the germline ends. CDR3 length equals 14 residues. The CDR3 DNA sequence: TGTGCCAGCAGTTACTCCCCCTATTCCTACGAGCAGTACTTC. Protein: CASSYSPYSYEQYF.

The chain is built from TRBV30 and TRBJ2-1, with 8 bases fitting TRBD1. CDR1 is GTSNPN, CDR2 SVGIG, per germline (reference sequence). Losses at the gene ends were 0 bases for V and 8 bases for J; bases not matched to a gene: 3. The CDR3 has 13 residues. CDR3 region: CAWSVLTGDEQFF. CDR3 coding DNA: TGTGCCTGGAGTGTACTGACAGGGGATGAGCAGTTCTTC.

The chain recombines TRBV11-2 with TRBJ2-3; D is unclear. Germline assignment: CDR1 SGHAT and CDR2 FQNNGV. With 1 base removed from V and 6 bases from J, the gap between germline ends came to 8 bases. The CDR3 is 13 amino acids. CDR3 loop: CASSLGLGDTQYF. The CDR3, as DNA: TGTGCCAGCAGCTTAGGTCTGGGGGATACGCAGTATTTT. Together with reference TRBV11-2 and TRBJ2-3, the CDR3 gives the full variable domain: EAGVAQSPRYKIIEKRQSVAFWCNPISGHATLYWYQQILGQGPKLLIQFQNNGVVDDSQLPKDRFSAERLKGVDSTLKIQPAKLEDSAVYLCASSLGLGDTQYFGPGTRLTVL.

The J gene is TRBJ2-7, the V gene TRBV4-2; 7 nucleotides agree with TRBD1. This CDR3 is 15 amino acids long. The V gene end was trimmed by 4 bases and the J gene end by 0 bases; junction bases not matched to a gene: 6. The germline CDR1 and CDR2 sequences are LGHNA and YNFKEQ. CDR3 sequence (DNA): TGTGCCAGCAGCCTAGGGGGCACATTCTCCTACGAGCAGTACTTC. It yields the protein CASSLGGTFSYEQYF.